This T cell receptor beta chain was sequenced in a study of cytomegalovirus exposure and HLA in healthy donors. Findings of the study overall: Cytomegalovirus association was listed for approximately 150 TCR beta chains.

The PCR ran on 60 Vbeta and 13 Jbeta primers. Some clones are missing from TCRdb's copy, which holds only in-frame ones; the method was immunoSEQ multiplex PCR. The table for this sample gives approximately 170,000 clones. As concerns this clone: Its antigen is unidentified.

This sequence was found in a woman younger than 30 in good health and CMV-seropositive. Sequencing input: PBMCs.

CDR3 sequence: CASRESGNTIYF. The CDR3 nucleotides are TGTGCCAGCAGGGAGTCTGGAAACACCATATATTTT. The V and J genes are TRBV6-5 and TRBJ1-3, with D uncertain. Germline V CDR1 and CDR2: MNHEY, SVGAGI. The CDR3 spans 12 residues. V gave up 6 bases and J gave up 1 base, with 4 bases separating them.